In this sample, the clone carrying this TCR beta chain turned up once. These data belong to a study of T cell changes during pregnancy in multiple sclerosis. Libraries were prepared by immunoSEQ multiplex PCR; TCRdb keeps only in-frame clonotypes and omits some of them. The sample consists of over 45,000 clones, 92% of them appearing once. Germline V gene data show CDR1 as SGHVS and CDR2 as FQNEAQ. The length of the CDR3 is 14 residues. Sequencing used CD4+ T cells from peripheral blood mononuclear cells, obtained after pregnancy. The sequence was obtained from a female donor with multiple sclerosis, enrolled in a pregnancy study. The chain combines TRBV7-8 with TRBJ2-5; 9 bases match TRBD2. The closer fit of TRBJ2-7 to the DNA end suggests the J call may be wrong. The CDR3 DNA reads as TGTGCCAGCAGCCTGACTAGCGGCTCCTACGAGCAGTACTTC. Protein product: CASSLTSGSYEQYF.